The 2 T cell receptor beta chains reported below all come from one sample, sequenced in a study of shared clonotypes between healthy human individuals. The naive CD8 fraction comprised CD45RO-negative cells positively selected for CCR7 and excluded terminally differentiated effector memory CD45RA+ cells. TCRdb keeps only in-frame clones here, not all; method: immunoSEQ multiplex PCR. Here the sample spans around 1.9 million clones, around 95% being singletons. The sequenced sample was naive CD8+ T cells from PBMCs. The receptors originated from a man between 18 and 29 years old in good health. Some clones in this sample may be carry-over from other donors' samples.

This chain connects TRBV29-1 to TRBJ2-2; the D is unclear. Looked up from germline, CDR1 is SQVTM and CDR2 is ANQGSEA. Trimming left V 6 bases short and J 2 bases short, with 7 bases between. The CDR3 is 12 amino acids. This chain's CDR3 is CSVIPNTGELFF. The CDR3 region has the DNA TGCAGCGTCATACCTAACACCGGGGAGCTGTTTTTT.

This clone has a handful of counts. The chain is built from TRBV27 and TRBJ1-1; possibly TRBD1 for D (5 bases). The V gene lost 6 bases and the J gene lost 8 bases, with 16 bases spanning the gap. The germline CDR1 and CDR2 sequences are MNHEY and SMNVEV (reference sequence). CDR3 size: 13 residues. CDR3 amino acids: CASRNQGFQEAFF. CDR3 nucleotide sequence: TGTGCCAGCAGAAATCAGGGTTTTCAGGAAGCTTTCTTT.